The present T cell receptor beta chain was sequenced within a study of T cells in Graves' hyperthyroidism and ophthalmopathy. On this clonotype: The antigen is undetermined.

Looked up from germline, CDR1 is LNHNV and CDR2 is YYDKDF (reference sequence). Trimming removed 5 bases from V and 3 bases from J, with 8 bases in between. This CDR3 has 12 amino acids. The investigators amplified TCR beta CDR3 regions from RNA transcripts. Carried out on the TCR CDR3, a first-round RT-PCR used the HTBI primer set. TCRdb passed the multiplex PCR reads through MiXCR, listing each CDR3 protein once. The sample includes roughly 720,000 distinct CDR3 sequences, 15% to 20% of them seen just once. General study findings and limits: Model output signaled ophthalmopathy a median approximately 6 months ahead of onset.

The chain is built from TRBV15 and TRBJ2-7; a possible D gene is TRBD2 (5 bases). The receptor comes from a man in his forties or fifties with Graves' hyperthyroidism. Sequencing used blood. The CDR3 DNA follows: TGTGCCACCAGCGCGGGTTTCTACGAGCAGTACTTC. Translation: CATSAGFYEQYF.